What follows are 8 T cell receptor beta chains derived from one specimen sequenced in a study of shared clonotypes between healthy human individuals. Profiled with immunoSEQ multiplex PCR; TCRdb holds only in-frame clones, not every one. The table shows about 1 million clones, with approximately 68% occurring only once. The sample was memory CD4+ T cells sorted from blood. As for subset: CD45RA-negative fraction. Receptors were obtained from a man between 18 and 29 years old in good health.

A remark on this clone: The same CDR3 also results from other DNA sequences found in this sample. This chain joins TRBV30 and TRBJ2-5; D not certain. Germline CDR1 reads GTSNPN; CDR2 reads SVGIG (reference sequence). The V end lost 2 bases, the J end lost 4 bases, and 5 bases lay between the germline ends. The CDR3 has 11 amino acids. The CDR3 loop is CAWSNLETQYF. The CDR3 coding sequence is TGTGCCTGGAGTAATTTAGAGACCCAGTACTTC.

The rearrangement links TRBV28 to TRBJ1-2; no definite D call. Germline V gene data show CDR1 as MDHEN and CDR2 as SYDVKM. This CDR3 comprises 13 residues. V lost 6 bases, J lost 4 bases, and 12 bases lay in between. The CDR3, as DNA: TGTGCCAGCAGCCCCCAGGTGGGCTATGGCTACACCTTC. It codes for CASSPQVGYGYTF.

J is TRBJ1-2 and V is TRBV7-2; 7 nucleotides agree with TRBD1. Germline lookup yields CDR1 SGHTA and CDR2 FQGNSA. The CDR3 consists of 14 residues. Germline trimming cut 4 bases from V and 10 bases from J; bases unmatched to any gene: 12. CDR3: CASSSPTGSETYTF. In nucleotides, the CDR3 is TGTGCCAGCAGCTCCCCGACAGGGTCGGAGACCTACACCTTC.

The rearrangement uses TRBV15 and TRBJ1-1; TRBD1 might be the D (5 bases). This CDR3 contains 17 residues. Germline V gives CDR1 LNHNV, CDR2 YYDKDF (reference sequence). V was shortened by 0 bases and J by 1 base, with 15 bases between the two germline ends. In DNA, the CDR3 is TGTGCCACCAGCAGAGATAAGGTAGACAGACCGAACACTGAAGCTTTCTTT. As protein: CATSRDKVDRPNTEAFF. The full variable domain, in which reference TRBV15 and TRBJ1-1 provide the parts outside the CDR3, is DAMVIQNPRYQVTQFGKPVTLSCSQTLNHNVMYWYQQKSSQAPKLLFHYYDKDFNNEADTPDNFQSRRPNTSFCFLDIRSPGLGDTAMYLCATSRDKVDRPNTEAFFGQGTRLTVV.

This rearrangement joins TRBV2 to TRBJ2-5; 8 nucleotides agree with TRBD1. The CDR3 extends over 13 amino acids. Germline assignment: CDR1 SNHLY and CDR2 FYNNEI. The J segment lost 6 bases and the V segment lost 7 bases, leaving 7 bases of the junction unmatched. The CDR3: CASTWTGRKTQYF. In DNA form, the CDR3 reads TGTGCCAGCACCTGGACAGGGCGAAAGACCCAGTACTTC.

A word on this clone: Distinct nucleotide sequences in the sample also encode this CDR3. The rearrangement joins TRBV5-1 to TRBJ2-1; the match to TRBD2 covers 9 bases. This CDR3 is 16 amino acids long. J was trimmed by 1 base and V by 0 bases; bases with no gene match: 2. Germline V gives CDR1 SGHRS, CDR2 YFSETQ. The CDR3 nucleotides read TGCGCCAGCAGCTTGGTGGCGGGGGGGTCCTACAATGAGCAGTTCTTC. Amino acid sequence: CASSLVAGGSYNEQFF.

This clone was counted once. This sequence joins TRBV28 and TRBJ1-1; 8 bases are a match to TRBD1. The CDR3 is made up of 14 amino acids. Germline assignment: CDR1 MDHEN and CDR2 SYDVKM. Unmatched junction bases numbered 8, after V lost 6 bases and J lost 5 bases. DNA of the CDR3: TGTGCCAGCAGAATCGGACAGGGAGGGACTGAAGCTTTCTTT. Encoded protein: CASRIGQGGTEAFF.

The chain couples TRBV5-4 to TRBJ1-1; 10 positions agree with TRBD1. V lost 4 bases to trimming and J lost 5 bases; unmatched junction nucleotides: 11. Germline CDR1 is SGHNT and CDR2 is YYREEE (reference sequence). The CDR3 is 16 amino acids. The CDR3 reads CASSHRAGTGDTEAFF. The CDR3 nucleotides read TGTGCCAGCAGCCACCGCGCCGGGACAGGGGATACTGAAGCTTTCTTT.